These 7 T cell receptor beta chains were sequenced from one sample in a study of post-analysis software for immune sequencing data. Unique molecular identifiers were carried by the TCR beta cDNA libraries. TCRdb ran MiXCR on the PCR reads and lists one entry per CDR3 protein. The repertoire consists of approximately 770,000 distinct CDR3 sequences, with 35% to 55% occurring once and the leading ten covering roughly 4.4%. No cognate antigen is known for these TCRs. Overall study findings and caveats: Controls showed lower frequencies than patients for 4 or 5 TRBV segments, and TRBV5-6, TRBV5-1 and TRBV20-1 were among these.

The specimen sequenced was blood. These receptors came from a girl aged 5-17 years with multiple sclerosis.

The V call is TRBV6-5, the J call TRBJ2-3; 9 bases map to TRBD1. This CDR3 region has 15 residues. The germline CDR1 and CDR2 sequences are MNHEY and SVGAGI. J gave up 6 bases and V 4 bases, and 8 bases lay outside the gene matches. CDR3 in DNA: TGTGCCAGCAGTTCCCGGGACAGGGTCGCGGATACGCAGTATTTT. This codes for CASSSRDRVADTQYF.

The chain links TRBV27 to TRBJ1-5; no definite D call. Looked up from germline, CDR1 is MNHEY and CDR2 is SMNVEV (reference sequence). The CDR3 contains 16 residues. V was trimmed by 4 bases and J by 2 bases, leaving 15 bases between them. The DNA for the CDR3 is TGTGCCAGCAGTTCGTGGTTGGGGTCGGGCAATCAGCCCCAGCATTTT. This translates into CASSSWLGSGNQPQHF.

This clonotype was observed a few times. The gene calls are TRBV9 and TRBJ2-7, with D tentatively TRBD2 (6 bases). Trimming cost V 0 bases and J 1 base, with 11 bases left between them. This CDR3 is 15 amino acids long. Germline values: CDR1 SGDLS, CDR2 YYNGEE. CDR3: CASSVGDSGSYEQYF. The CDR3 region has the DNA TGTGCCAGCAGCGTAGGGGATAGCGGTTCCTACGAGCAGTACTTC.

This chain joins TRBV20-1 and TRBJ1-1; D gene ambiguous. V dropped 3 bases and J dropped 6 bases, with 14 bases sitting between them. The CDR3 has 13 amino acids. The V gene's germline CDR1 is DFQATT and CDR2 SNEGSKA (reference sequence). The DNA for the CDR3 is TGCAGTGCTAGGGCAGTCGCGACCTCTGAAGCTTTCTTT. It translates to CSARAVATSEAFF.

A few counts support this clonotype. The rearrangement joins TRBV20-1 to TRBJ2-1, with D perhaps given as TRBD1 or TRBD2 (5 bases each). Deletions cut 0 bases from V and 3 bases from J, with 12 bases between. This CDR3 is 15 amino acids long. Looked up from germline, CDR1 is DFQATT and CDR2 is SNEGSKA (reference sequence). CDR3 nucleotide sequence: TGCAGTGCTAGAGATCGGCAGGGAGTCTACAATGAGCAGTTCTTC. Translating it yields CSARDRQGVYNEQFF.

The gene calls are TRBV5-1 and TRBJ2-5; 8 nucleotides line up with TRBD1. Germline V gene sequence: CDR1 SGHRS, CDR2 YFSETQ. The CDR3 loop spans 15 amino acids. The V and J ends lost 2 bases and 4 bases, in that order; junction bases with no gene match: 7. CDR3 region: CASSLGGQERETQYF. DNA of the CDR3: TGCGCCAGCAGCTTAGGGGGACAGGAGCGAGAGACCCAGTACTTC.

DNA for the CDR3: TGTGCCAGCAGCGTAGCCCAGAACTACGAGCAGTACTTC. It encodes CASSVAQNYEQYF. The chain employs TRBV9 and TRBJ2-7; unclear D gene. Trimming stripped 0 bases from V and 3 bases from J, with 7 bases between. The CDR3 is 13 residues long. From germline, CDR1 is SGDLS and CDR2 YYNGEE. Using reference TRBV9 and TRBJ2-7 for the parts outside the CDR3, the full variable domain is DSGVTQTPKHLITATGQRVTLRCSPRSGDLSVYWYQQSLDQGLQFLIQYYNGEERAKGNILERFSAQQFPDLHSELNLSSLELGDSALYFCASSVAQNYEQYFGPGTRLTVT.